The 21 T cell receptor beta chains in this list originate from one sample, sequenced in a study of blood T cell repertoires in COVID-19. Here immunoSEQ multiplex PCR was the method, and the copy in TCRdb shows in-frame clones only, minus some. The sample lists 300,000 to 400,000 clones, 80% to 90% occurring once. Sequences were obtained from PBMCs or T cells enriched from blood (not recorded which). The receptors derive from a woman aged 40 to 50 with acute COVID-19.

This clone has only one observation. The chain recombines TRBV10-3 with TRBJ2-5; the D gene is possibly TRBD2 (6 bases). The CDR3 is 17 residues long. Germline CDR1 reads ENHRY; CDR2 reads SYGVKD. The ends were cut back, 2 bases at V and 2 bases at J, with 18 bases in the middle. CDR3 sequence: CAISETQGRELQETQYF. CDR3 DNA sequence: TGTGCCATCAGTGAGACGCAGGGCCGGGAGTTACAAGAGACCCAGTACTTC.

The gene calls are TRBV15 and TRBJ1-5; unclear D gene. Germline V gene lookup returns CDR1 LNHNV and CDR2 YYDKDF (reference sequence). Trimming took 3 bases from V and 6 from J, leaving 12 bases between them. This CDR3 has 14 residues. CDR3 region: CATSSPKRGQPQHF. CDR3 sequence (DNA): TGTGCCACCAGCAGCCCTAAACGGGGTCAGCCCCAGCATTTT.

The rearrangement joins TRBV11-2 to TRBJ2-2; tentative D call: TRBD1 (6 bases). The V gene lost 5 bases and the J gene lost 5 bases, with 18 bases spanning the gap. The germline V gene encodes CDR1 SGHAT and CDR2 FQNNGV. The CDR3 contains 16 residues. CDR3 sequence (DNA): TGTGCCAGCAGCCCCGAACAGGGCCAACTAACCGGGGAGCTGTTTTTT. Protein: CASSPEQGQLTGELFF.

The chain couples TRBV5-6 to TRBJ1-4; tentatively, D is TRBD1 (6 bases). There are 14 residues in the CDR3. V lost 4 bases, J lost 8 bases, and 15 bases lay in between. Germline CDR1 SGHDT, CDR2 YYEEEE. DNA for the CDR3: TGTGCCAGCAGCCCAACAGGGTTCGGGGAAAAACTGTTTTTT. As protein: CASSPTGFGEKLFF.

This clone occurred once. V gene TRBV14 combines with J gene TRBJ1-6, with D hard to call. Looked up from germline, CDR1 is SGHDN and CDR2 is FVKESK. Trimming removed 0 bases at V and 10 bases at J, with 7 bases between. This CDR3 is built from 13 residues. The CDR3 coding sequence is TGTGCCAGCAGCCAAGAGAGGGTCTCACCCCTCCACTTT. Translated: CASSQERVSPLHF.

The V call is TRBV25-1, the J call TRBJ1-6; the D is unclear. The germline V gene has CDR1 MGHDK and CDR2 SYGVNS. Deletions cut 1 base from V and 9 bases from J, with 4 bases between. The length of the CDR3 is 12 residues. The CDR3: CASSEWSSPLHF. CDR3 bases: TGTGCCAGCAGTGAATGGAGTTCACCCCTCCACTTT. Using reference TRBV25-1 and TRBJ1-6 for the parts outside the CDR3, the full variable domain is EADIYQTPRYLVIGTGKKITLECSQTMGHDKMYWYQQDPGMELHLIHYSYGVNSTEKGDLSSESTVSRIRTEHFPLTLESARPSHTSQYLCASSEWSSPLHFGNGTRLTVT.

The chain has TRBV3-1 (or the pseudogene TRBV3-2) and TRBJ2-7; 10 bases match TRBD1. CDR3 length: 16 amino acids. The J segment lost 3 bases and the V segment lost 5 bases, leaving 10 bases of the junction unmatched. The germline gives CDR1 LGHDT, CDR2 YNNKEL (reference sequence). The CDR3 sequence: CASSKWVGQGGYEQYF. The CDR3 DNA sequence: TGTGCCAGCAGCAAGTGGGTCGGACAGGGGGGCTACGAGCAGTACTTC.

This clone was counted a single time. The chain recombines TRBV18 with TRBJ1-2; no firm D call. Trimming took 3 bases from V and 2 from J, leaving 7 bases between them. In germline, CDR1 is KGHSH, CDR2 LQKENI. The CDR3 runs 13 residues. The CDR3 sequence is CASSPEQNYGYTF. For the CDR3, the DNA is TGTGCCAGCTCACCGGAACAGAACTATGGCTACACCTTC. Complete variable domain (other parts from reference TRBV18 and TRBJ1-2): NAGVMQNPRHLVRRRGQEARLRCSPMKGHSHVYWYRQLPEEGLKFMVYLQKENIIDESGMPKERFSAEFPKEGPSILRIQQVVRGDSAAYFCASSPEQNYGYTFGSGTRLTVV.

The rearrangement links TRBV28 to TRBJ1-1; TRBD1 matches at 9 bases. Germline trimming cut 4 bases from V and 3 bases from J; bases unmatched to any gene: 3. Germline values: CDR1 MDHEN, CDR2 SYDVKM. This CDR3 comprises 14 residues. The CDR3 DNA reads TGTGCCAGCAGTTACGGGGACAGGGACACTGAAGCTTTCTTT. Its protein product is CASSYGDRDTEAFF.

The V and J genes are TRBV18 and TRBJ2-2, with D possibly being TRBD1 (6 bases). CDR3 size: 15 residues. The V and J ends lost 6 bases and 4 bases respectively, with 15 bases between them. Looked up from germline, CDR1 is KGHSH and CDR2 is LQKENI. CDR3 DNA: TGTGCCAGCTCGCCCGTCAGGGGCGGCACCGGGGAGCTGTTTTTT. It is translated as CASSPVRGGTGELFF.

The chain carries TRBV28 and TRBJ1-5; maybe TRBD1 (6 bases). Germline lookup yields CDR1 MDHEN and CDR2 SYDVKM. V was trimmed by 1 base and J by 4 bases, leaving 14 bases between them. This CDR3 region has 16 residues. CDR3 nucleotide sequence: TGTGCCAGCAGTTTATCTCGGGGGGCGGGTAATCAGCCCCAGCATTTT. It encodes CASSLSRGAGNQPQHF.

This chain connects TRBV18 to TRBJ2-1, with TRBD2 as a possible D gene (5 bases). Germline CDR1 KGHSH, CDR2 LQKENI. The V end was cut by 3 bases, the J end by 5 bases, with 8 bases between. CDR3 length: 13 residues. CDR3 nucleotides: TGTGCCAGCTCACCTCGACTAAACAATGAGCAGTTCTTC. This codes for CASSPRLNNEQFF.

The genes are TRBV2 and TRBJ1-5, with D perhaps matching TRBD1 (6 bases). The CDR3 loop spans 14 amino acids. Germline lookup yields CDR1 SNHLY and CDR2 FYNNEI. V dropped 5 bases and J dropped 5 bases, with 13 bases sitting between them. The CDR3 nucleotides read TGTGCCAGCAGTCCAGACAGGAGCCATCAGCCCCAGCATTTT. Its translation is CASSPDRSHQPQHF.

This clone was recorded only once. The V gene is TRBV19, the J gene TRBJ2-7, with D possibly being TRBD1 (6 bases). Trimming took off 4 bases at V and 2 bases at J, with 12 bases between the two ends. Germline V gene data show CDR1 as LNHDA and CDR2 as SQIVND (reference sequence). This CDR3 is 14 amino acids long. The CDR3 sequence: CASSKRTATYEQYF. The CDR3, as DNA: TGTGCCAGTAGTAAGCGGACAGCAACCTACGAGCAGTACTTC.

This chain uses TRBV15 with TRBJ1-2, with D possibly TRBD1 on 5 matching bases. CDR1 and CDR2 from the germline V gene are LNHNV and YYDKDF (reference sequence). Trimming shortened V by 6 bases and J by 5 bases, and 13 bases separated the two germline ends. There are 13 residues in the CDR3. The DNA of the CDR3 is TGTGCCACCAGTGACGGGGGTTTATATGGCTACACCTTC. This codes for CATSDGGLYGYTF.

The V and J genes are TRBV4-1 and TRBJ2-1; 10 bases are shared with TRBD2. Losses at the gene ends were 3 bases for V and 6 bases for J; bases not matched to a gene: 11. The CDR3 spans 17 residues. Germline CDR1 MGHRA, CDR2 YSYEKL. For the CDR3, the DNA is TGCGCCAGCAGCCAGGATCCGAGCGGGGGGGCAGGCAATGAGCAGTTCTTC. This translates into CASSQDPSGGAGNEQFF.

This clone was detected a few times. The CDR3 region has the DNA TGTGCCAGCAGTTACACGGAGCGTCAGGGTGAAGCTTTCTTT. This sequence encodes CASSYTERQGEAFF. V and J are TRBV6-5 and TRBJ1-1; TRBD1 might be the D (5 bases). This CDR3 is built from 14 residues. V lost 2 bases and J 7 bases, leaving 14 bases between the germline ends. Germline V CDR1 and CDR2: MNHEY, SVGAGI.

The chain carries TRBV9 and TRBJ1-1; tentative D call: TRBD1 (5 bases). Trimming took 4 bases from V and 1 from J, leaving 17 bases between them. The CDR3 totals 16 residues. The germline V gene encodes CDR1 SGDLS and CDR2 YYNGEE. CDR3 nucleotide sequence: TGTGCCAGCAGCCCTTGGGGCGGAGACACGAACACTGAAGCTTTCTTT. This encodes CASSPWGGDTNTEAFF. The whole variable domain, filled in from reference TRBV9 and TRBJ1-1, reads DSGVTQTPKHLITATGQRVTLRCSPRSGDLSVYWYQQSLDQGLQFLIQYYNGEERAKGNILERFSAQQFPDLHSELNLSSLELGDSALYFCASSPWGGDTNTEAFFGQGTRLTVV.

The genes are TRBV10-3 and TRBJ2-5; 9 bases line up with TRBD2. From germline, CDR1 is ENHRY and CDR2 SYGVKD. The CDR3 has 15 residues. The V segment lost 6 bases and the J segment 4 bases; nucleotides outside the gene matches: 9. The CDR3 region has the DNA TGTGCCATCAGAGTAGCGGGGGAACCCAGAGAGACCCAGTACTTC. Amino acid sequence: CAIRVAGEPRETQYF.

The chain couples TRBV28 to TRBJ1-5; D might be TRBD1 (5 bases). The germline V gene encodes CDR1 MDHEN and CDR2 SYDVKM. The length of the CDR3 is 15 residues. The V end lost 2 bases, the J end lost 7 bases, and 15 bases lay between the germline ends. CDR3 nucleotide sequence: TGTGCCAGCAGTTTAGTTGATCAGGGCAGCCAGCCCCAGCATTTT. It encodes CASSLVDQGSQPQHF.

This chain joins TRBV28 and TRBJ2-7; a weak D match, TRBD2 (5 bases). With 2 bases removed from V and 6 bases from J, the gap between germline ends came to 8 bases. The CDR3 runs to 12 residues. Germline CDR1 reads MDHEN; CDR2 reads SYDVKM. The CDR3 DNA follows: TGTGCCAGCAGTTTACGGCGGGTCGAGCAGTACTTC. Protein sequence: CASSLRRVEQYF.